The TCR beta chain described here comes from a study of blood T cell repertoires in COVID-19. Germline V gene lookup returns CDR1 SGDLS and CDR2 YYNGEE. Trimming cost V 1 base and J 3 bases, with 7 bases left between them. This CDR3 is 13 amino acids long. Using immunoSEQ multiplex PCR, the repertoire was profiled, and TCRdb retains in-frame clones only, with some absent. The sample gives under 200,000 clones, more than 75% of which show up once; around 8% is in the top ten. The chain uses TRBV9 and TRBJ1-2; D uncertain. The sequence was obtained from a woman aged 60-75 years with COVID-19, enrolled during active disease. The sequenced material came from peripheral blood. The CDR3 region is CASSVFPDYGYTF. In nucleotides, the CDR3 is TGTGCCAGCAGCGTATTCCCAGACTATGGCTACACCTTC.